The source of this T cell receptor beta chain is a study of T cells after yellow fever vaccination (dated by TCRdb to between 2018 and 2021). In terms of the full investigation: Libraries from fractions with low cell numbers were prepared with the SMART-Seq v4 Ultra Low Input RNA kit. To track T-cell clones before and after primary and booster YFV17D yellow fever vaccination, bulk TCR alpha and beta repertoires were sequenced longitudinally. Bulk PBMC replicates and cell subsets were isolated from blood drawn at multiple timepoints before and after both primary and secondary immunization. The cohort comprised two healthy male donors, one aged 18 to 30 and one aged 30 to 39 years. General findings and caveats noted by the study authors: The study included only a couple of donors, which limits how far the findings can be generalized. A small share of clonotypes was detected in both CD4 and CD8 compartments, with the overlap likely arising from convergent recombination. FACS-sorted repertoires could contain abundant contaminating clonotypes from the bulk population, so computational filtering was required. The secondary T-cell response was found to be weaker but faster than the primary response, with a peak reached on day 5 rather than on day 15. Most clones expanded after primary vaccination were re-detected after the booster (about 96% of CD4 and around 88% of CD8), suggesting broad memory maintenance.

The table lists this clonotype with a few counts. Its cognate antigen has yet to be identified. Base quality data are lacking; no much larger clone is found one base away. The label giving this sample's treatment or condition can be read as: live attenuated yellow fever vaccine strain. At each blood-draw timepoint, two biological replicates of bulk PBMCs were collected. PBMCs were isolated from peripheral blood using a standard Ficoll-Paque protocol. TriZol was used to extract RNA from bulk PBMCs, CD4 and CD8 fractions, and dextramer-positive and dextramer-negative fractions. Synthesis of TCR cDNA relied on 5'RACE template switching, a step that introduced a universal primer site along with unique molecular identifiers. Priming of cDNA synthesis was performed from both the TCR alpha and TCR beta constant segments. Library amplification involved two PCR steps, and the second step added sample barcodes and sequencing adapters. Sequencing of libraries was done on Illumina HiSeq 2500 (2x100 bp) or NovaSeq (2x150 bp). Under the source paper's analysis protocol: MIGEC handled demultiplexing of reads and collapsing into UMI consensus sequences, while MiXCR performed V(D)J alignment. Vaccine-responding clonotypes were defined with edgeR using replicate PBMC samples, requiring FDR below 0.01 and a log2 fold change above 5 up to day 15. Bulk clonotypes were assigned CD4 or CD8 identity according to which sequenced CD4 or CD8 repertoire held them at higher abundance. The raw public reads went through TCRdb reprocessing: fastp at Q25, MiXCR clone calling, in-frame beta chains kept. All rows with the same CDR3 protein become a single entry with the most common DNA and genes. TCRdb's processing, not the study's, gives the V and J calls here. This sample has over 300,000 distinct CDR3 sequences in its table, and around 6.8% of those were observed once. The ten largest clones take up roughly a sixth of the sample.

From its cysteine to its phenylalanine, the CDR3 spans 18 amino acids. CDR3 DNA only is kept here, 54 bases in frame from base 1. Based on the germline V gene, the CDR1 and CDR2 sequences are MNHEY and SVGEGT. V is trimmed back by 5 bases and J by 2 bases, and the junction contains 11 bases that no gene match accounts for. The rearranged chain carries TRBV6-2 or TRBV6-3 and TRBJ2-6, and 8 bases in between align with TRBD1. This TCR came from a young man who received the YFV17D yellow fever vaccine. Sequenced material: PBMCs, taken roughly 47 days after the first yellow fever vaccination. The CDR3 region reads CASSRSRDRWTGANVLTF. The nucleotide sequence is given as TGTGCCAGCAGTCGTAGCCGGGACAGGTGGACTGGGGCCAACGTCCTGACTTTC.